The following is a T cell receptor beta chain sequence with its context. Its antigen is unknown. The entry originates in a study of CD8 T cells in Susac syndrome. The study's findings and limits: The CD4+ T cell repertoires of Susac syndrome were found to show no clonal expansion.

Random hexamers were used to reverse transcribe roughly 0.5 to 1 ug of RNA. immunoSEQ multiplex PCR amplified TCR beta CDR3 across 54 Vbeta, 13 Jbeta. Each CDR3 protein is one row after TCRdb ran MiXCR on the immunoSEQ multiplex PCR reads. The sample includes some 180,000 distinct CDR3 sequences, about 94% of them seen just once. The CDR3 runs 16 residues. V shed 7 bases and J shed 4 bases, with 22 bases lying between them. Germline CDR1 reads SGHTA; CDR2 reads FQGNSA. From blood CD8+ and CD4+ T cells, the TCR beta chain was sequenced. Negative isolation was used for CD8+ and CD4+ T cells, and FACS enrichment was applied to TEMRA cells.

The genes are TRBV7-2 and TRBJ1-2; D remains unclear. The specimen was CD4+ T cells from PBMCs. The receptor's source is a human donor with Susac syndrome. The CDR3 DNA follows: TGTGCCAGCACCCTCGATATTGGGCGATTCCGCTATGGCTACACCTTC. Translation: CASTLDIGRFRYGYTF.